The 9 T cell receptor beta chains given below trace back to one sample, sequenced in a study of PD-L1 blockade in urothelial cancer. The data were produced by immunoSEQ multiplex PCR, yet TCRdb's version contains in-frame clones alone and is incomplete. There are about 130,000 clones in the sample; about 84% occur only once, and 2.4% lies in the top ten. Time point in this sample: peripheral blood 6 weeks after treatment start. This specimen consisted of PBMCs, obtained around atezolizumab (anti-PD-L1) treatment. These receptors were collected from a man aged 45-60 years with urothelial cancer.

The chain is built from TRBV5-5 and TRBJ2-7; D is unclear. The CDR3 sequence is 14 residues long. The germline gives CDR1 SGHKS, CDR2 YYEKEE (reference sequence). Trimming shortened V by 4 bases and J by 0 bases, and 11 bases separated the two germline ends. The CDR3 nucleotides read TGTGCCAGCAGCCAAGAGTGGGCCTCCTACGAGCAGTACTTC. Protein: CASSQEWASYEQYF.

This chain uses TRBV7-9 with TRBJ2-7, with 9 bases identical to TRBD2. Trimming cost V 5 bases and J 0 bases; bases outside gene matches: 14. The CDR3 consists of 18 residues. Per the germline V gene, CDR1 is SEHNR and CDR2 is FQNEAQ (reference sequence). CDR3 DNA: TGTGCCAGCAGCGGAAGGGGGCTAGCGGGACAGAGCTCCTACGAGCAGTACTTC. Protein: CASSGRGLAGQSSYEQYF.

The genes are TRBV2 and TRBJ2-1, with D hard to call. Trimming shortened V by 6 bases and J by 7 bases, and 7 bases separated the two germline ends. CDR1 and CDR2 from the germline V gene are SNHLY and FYNNEI. The length of the CDR3 is 11 residues. This CDR3 is CASSTLNEQFF. The CDR3, as DNA: TGTGCCAGCAGCACTTTGAATGAGCAGTTCTTC.

This clone appeared once. The chain uses TRBV19 and TRBJ1-1, with D unclear. The germline CDR1 and CDR2 sequences are LNHDA and SQIVND (reference sequence). CDR3 size: 14 residues. Trimming cost V 6 bases and J 6 bases, with 17 bases left between them. CDR3 protein: CASRTHSSRPEAFF. In DNA form, the CDR3 reads TGTGCCAGTAGAACACACTCAAGCAGGCCTGAAGCTTTCTTT.

This sequence joins TRBV7-9 and TRBJ1-4; D call uncertain. V lost 4 bases to trimming and J lost 10 bases, with 16 bases between them. The CDR3 totals 14 residues. The germline CDR1 and CDR2 sequences are SEHNR and FQNEAQ (reference sequence). DNA for the CDR3: TGTGCCAGCAGCTCGTCGGGATTCCGAGGAAAACTGTTTTTT. Residues: CASSSSGFRGKLFF.

The rearrangement uses TRBV25-1 and TRBJ2-2; D might be TRBD2 (6 bases). Trimming pared 6 bases from V and 4 bases from J, leaving 15 bases between. This CDR3 has 15 amino acids. Germline V CDR1 and CDR2: MGHDK, SYGVNS. The CDR3 nucleotides read TGTGCCAGCAGCCCGTGGGGGGAGGTCACCGGGGAGCTGTTTTTT. This gives the protein CASSPWGEVTGELFF.

This clone has only a few counts. The V gene is TRBV19, the J gene TRBJ2-3; D gene ambiguous. CDR1 LNHDA and CDR2 SQIVND come from the germline V gene (reference sequence). The CDR3 spans 14 residues. V shed 1 base and J shed 4 bases, with 9 bases lying between them. The CDR3 sequence is CASSIARAPDTQYF. In DNA, the CDR3 is TGTGCCAGTAGTATAGCCCGAGCACCAGATACGCAGTATTTT.

A single count supports this clone. CDR3 nucleotides: TGTGCCAGCAGCTTAGCCCAGGGGGCCCGGTTGGGTGGCTACACCTTC. Its protein product is CASSLAQGARLGGYTF. This chain uses TRBV7-8 with TRBJ1-2, with 8 bases aligning to TRBD1. The germline gives CDR1 SGHVS, CDR2 FQNEAQ. This CDR3 is built from 16 residues. The V and J ends lost 0 bases and 7 bases, in that order; junction bases with no gene match: 10. The entire variable domain, with the rest obtained from reference TRBV7-8 and TRBJ1-2, is as follows: GAGVSQSPRYKVAKRGQDVALRCDPISGHVSLFWYQQALGQGPEFLTYFQNEAQLDKSGLPSDRFFAERPEGSVSTLKIQRTQQEDSAVYLCASSLAQGARLGGYTFGSGTRLTVV.

The CDR3 loop is CASRGTSGSRGTQYF. The CDR3 DNA is TGTGCCAGTAGGGGGACTAGCGGGAGCCGGGGGACCCAGTACTTC. This chain connects TRBV19 to TRBJ2-5; 14 bases align to TRBD2. The CDR3 runs to 15 residues. The trim removed 6 bases at V and 7 bases at J, leaving 7 bases unmatched. CDR1 is LNHDA and CDR2 is SQIVND in the germline V gene (reference sequence).